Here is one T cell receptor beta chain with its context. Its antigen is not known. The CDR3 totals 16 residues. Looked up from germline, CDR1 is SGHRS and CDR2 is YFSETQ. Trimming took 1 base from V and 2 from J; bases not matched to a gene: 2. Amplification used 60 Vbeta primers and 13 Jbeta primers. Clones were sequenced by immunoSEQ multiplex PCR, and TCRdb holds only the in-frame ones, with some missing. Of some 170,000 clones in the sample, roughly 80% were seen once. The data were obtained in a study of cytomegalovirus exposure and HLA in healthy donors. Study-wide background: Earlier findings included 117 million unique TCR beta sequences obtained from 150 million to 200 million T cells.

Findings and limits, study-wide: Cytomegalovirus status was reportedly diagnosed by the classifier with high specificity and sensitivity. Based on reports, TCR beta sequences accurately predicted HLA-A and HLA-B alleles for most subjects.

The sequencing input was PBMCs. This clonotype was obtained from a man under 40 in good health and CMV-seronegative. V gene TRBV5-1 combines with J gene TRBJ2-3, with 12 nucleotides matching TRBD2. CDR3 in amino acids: CASSLRLAGATDTQYF. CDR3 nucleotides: TGCGCCAGCAGCTTGAGACTAGCGGGAGCCACAGATACGCAGTATTTT.